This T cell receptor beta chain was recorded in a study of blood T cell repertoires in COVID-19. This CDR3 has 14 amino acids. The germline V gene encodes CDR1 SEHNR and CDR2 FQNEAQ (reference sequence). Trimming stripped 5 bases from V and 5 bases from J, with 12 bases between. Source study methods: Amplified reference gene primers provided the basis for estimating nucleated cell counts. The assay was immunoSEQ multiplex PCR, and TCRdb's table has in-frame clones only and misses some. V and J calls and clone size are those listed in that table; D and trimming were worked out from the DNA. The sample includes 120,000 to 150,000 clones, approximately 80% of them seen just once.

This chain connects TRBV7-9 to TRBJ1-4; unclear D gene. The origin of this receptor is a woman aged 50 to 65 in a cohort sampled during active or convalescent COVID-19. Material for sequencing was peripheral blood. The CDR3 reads CASSPNSLNEKLFF. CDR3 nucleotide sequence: TGTGCCAGCAGCCCCAACTCCCTCAATGAAAAACTGTTTTTT. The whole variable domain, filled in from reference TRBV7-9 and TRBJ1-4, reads DTGVSQNPRHKITKRGQNVTFRCDPISEHNRLYWYRQTLGQGPEFLTYFQNEAQLEKSRLLSDRFSAERPKGSFSTLEIQRTEQGDSAMYLCASSPNSLNEKLFFGSGTQLSVL.